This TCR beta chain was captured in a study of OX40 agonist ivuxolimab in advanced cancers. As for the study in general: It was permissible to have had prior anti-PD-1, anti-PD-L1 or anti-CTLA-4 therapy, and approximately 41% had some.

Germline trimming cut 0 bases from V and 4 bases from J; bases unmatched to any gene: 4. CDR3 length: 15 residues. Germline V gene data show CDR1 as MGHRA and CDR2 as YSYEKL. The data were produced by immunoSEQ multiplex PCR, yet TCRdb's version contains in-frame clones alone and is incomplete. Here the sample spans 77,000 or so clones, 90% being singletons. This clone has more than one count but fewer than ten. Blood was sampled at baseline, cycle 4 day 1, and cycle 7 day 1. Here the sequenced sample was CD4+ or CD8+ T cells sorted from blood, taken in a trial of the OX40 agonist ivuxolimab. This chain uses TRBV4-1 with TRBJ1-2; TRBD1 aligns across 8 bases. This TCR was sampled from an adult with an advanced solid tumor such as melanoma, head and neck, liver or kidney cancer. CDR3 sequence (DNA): TGCGCCAGCAGCCAAGAACGGACAGGGTCCTATGGCTACACCTTC. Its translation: CASSQERTGSYGYTF.